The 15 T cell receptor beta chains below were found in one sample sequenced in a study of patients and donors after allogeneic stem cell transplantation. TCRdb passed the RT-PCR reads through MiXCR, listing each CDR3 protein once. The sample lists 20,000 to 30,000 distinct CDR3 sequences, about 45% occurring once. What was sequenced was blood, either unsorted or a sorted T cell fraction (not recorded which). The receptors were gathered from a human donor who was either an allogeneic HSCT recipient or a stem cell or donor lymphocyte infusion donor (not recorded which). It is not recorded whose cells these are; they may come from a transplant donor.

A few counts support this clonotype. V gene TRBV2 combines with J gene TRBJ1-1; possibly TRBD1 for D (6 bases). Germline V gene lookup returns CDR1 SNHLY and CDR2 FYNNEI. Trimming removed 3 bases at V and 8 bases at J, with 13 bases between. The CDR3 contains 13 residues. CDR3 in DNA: TGTGCCAGCAGTGAGTCAGGGGAGGGGGAAGCTTTCTTT. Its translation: CASSESGEGEAFF. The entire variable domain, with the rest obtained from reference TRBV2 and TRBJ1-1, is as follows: EPEVTQTPSHQVTQMGQEVILRCVPISNHLYFYWYRQILGQKVEFLVSFYNNEISEKSEIFDDQFSVERPDGSNFTLKIRSTKLEDSAMYFCASSESGEGEAFFGQGTRLTVV.

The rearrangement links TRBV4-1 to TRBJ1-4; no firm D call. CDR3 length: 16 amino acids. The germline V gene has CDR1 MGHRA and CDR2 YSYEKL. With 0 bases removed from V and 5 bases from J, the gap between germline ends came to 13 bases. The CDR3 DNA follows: TGCGCCAGCAGCCAAGATACGGGGTACGGAAATGAAAAACTGTTTTTT. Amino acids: CASSQDTGYGNEKLFF.

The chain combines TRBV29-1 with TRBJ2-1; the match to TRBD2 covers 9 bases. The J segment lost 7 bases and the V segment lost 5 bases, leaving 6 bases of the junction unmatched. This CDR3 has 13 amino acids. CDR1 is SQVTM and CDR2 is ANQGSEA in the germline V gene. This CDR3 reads CSVLAGGLNEQFF. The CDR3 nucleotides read TGCAGCGTTCTGGCGGGAGGGTTGAATGAGCAGTTCTTC.

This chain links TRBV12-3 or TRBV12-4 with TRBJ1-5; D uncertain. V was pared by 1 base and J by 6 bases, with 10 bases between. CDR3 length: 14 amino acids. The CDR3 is CASSLVSGTQPQHF. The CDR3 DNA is TGTGCCAGCAGTTTAGTATCGGGAACTCAGCCCCAGCATTTT.

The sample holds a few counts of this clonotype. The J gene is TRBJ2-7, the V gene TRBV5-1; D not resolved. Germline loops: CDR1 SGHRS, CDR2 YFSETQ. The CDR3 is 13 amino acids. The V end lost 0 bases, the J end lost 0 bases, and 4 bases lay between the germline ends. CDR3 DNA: TGCGCCAGCAGCTTGGACTTCTCCTACGAGCAGTACTTC. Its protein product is CASSLDFSYEQYF. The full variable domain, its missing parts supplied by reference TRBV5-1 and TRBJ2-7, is KAGVTQTPRYLIKTRGQQVTLSCSPISGHRSVSWYQQTPGQGLQFLFEYFSETQRNKGNFPGRFSGRQFSNSRSEMNVSTLELGDSALYLCASSLDFSYEQYFGPGTRLTVT.

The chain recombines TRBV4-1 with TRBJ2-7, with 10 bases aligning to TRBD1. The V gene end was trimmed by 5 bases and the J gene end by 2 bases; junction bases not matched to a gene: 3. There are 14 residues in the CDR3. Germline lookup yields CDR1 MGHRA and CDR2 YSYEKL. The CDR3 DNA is TGCGCCAGCAGCGACAGGGGGCTTACCTACGAGCAGTACTTC. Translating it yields CASSDRGLTYEQYF.

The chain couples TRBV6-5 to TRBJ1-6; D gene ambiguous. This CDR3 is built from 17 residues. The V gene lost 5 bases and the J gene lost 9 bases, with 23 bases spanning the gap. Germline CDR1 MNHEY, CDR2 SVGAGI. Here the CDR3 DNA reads TGTGCCAGCAGTCCCTTCCGGGCGGGAGCTGACCCTTCACCCCTCCACTTT. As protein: CASSPFRAGADPSPLHF.

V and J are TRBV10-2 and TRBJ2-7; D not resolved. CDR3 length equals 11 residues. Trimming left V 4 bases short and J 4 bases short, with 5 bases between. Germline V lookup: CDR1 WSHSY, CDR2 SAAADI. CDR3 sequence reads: CASSGGYEQYF. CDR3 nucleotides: TGCGCCAGCAGTGGGGGTTACGAGCAGTACTTC.

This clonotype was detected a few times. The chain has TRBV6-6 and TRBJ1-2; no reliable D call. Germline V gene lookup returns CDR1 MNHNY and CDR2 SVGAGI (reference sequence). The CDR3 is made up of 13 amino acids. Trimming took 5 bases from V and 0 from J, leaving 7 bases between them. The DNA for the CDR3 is TGTGCCAGCAGTCCACAGACTAACTATGGCTACACCTTC. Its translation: CASSPQTNYGYTF.

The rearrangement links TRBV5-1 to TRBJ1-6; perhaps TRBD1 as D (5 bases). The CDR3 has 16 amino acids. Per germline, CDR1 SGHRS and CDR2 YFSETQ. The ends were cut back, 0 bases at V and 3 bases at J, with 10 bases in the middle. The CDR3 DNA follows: TGCGCCAGCAGCTTGGGACAGAGGGGCTATAATTCACCCCTCCACTTT. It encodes CASSLGQRGYNSPLHF.

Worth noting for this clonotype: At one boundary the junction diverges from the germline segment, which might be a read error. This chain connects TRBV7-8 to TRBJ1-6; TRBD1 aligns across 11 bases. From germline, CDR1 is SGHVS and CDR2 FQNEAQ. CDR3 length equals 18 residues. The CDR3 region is CASSLVSGQGASDSPIHF. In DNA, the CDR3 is TGTGCCAGCAGCTTAGTTTCCGGACAGGGGGCTTCGGATTCACCCATCCACTTT.

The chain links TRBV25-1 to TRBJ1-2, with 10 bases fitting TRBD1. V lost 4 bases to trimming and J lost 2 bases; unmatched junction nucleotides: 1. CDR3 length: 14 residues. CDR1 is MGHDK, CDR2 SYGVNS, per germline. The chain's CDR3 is CASSVGQGNYGYTF. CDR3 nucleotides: TGTGCCAGCAGTGTGGGACAGGGGAACTATGGCTACACCTTC.

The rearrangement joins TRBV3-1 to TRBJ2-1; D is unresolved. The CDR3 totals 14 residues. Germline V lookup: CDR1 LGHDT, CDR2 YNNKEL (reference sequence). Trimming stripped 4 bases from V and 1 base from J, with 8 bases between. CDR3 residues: CASSPIGSYNEQFF. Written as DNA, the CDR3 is TGTGCCAGCAGCCCCATTGGTTCCTACAATGAGCAGTTCTTC.

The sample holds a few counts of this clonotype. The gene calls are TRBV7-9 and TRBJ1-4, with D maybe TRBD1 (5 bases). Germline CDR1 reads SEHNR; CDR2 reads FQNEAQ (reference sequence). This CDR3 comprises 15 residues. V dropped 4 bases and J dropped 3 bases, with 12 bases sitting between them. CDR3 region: CASSSPGRANEKLFF. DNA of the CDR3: TGTGCCAGCAGCTCACCGGGACGAGCTAATGAAAAACTGTTTTTT.

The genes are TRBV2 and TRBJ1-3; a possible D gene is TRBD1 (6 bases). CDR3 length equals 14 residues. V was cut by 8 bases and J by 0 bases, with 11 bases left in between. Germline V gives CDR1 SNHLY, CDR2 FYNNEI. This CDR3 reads CASDRFHSGNTIYF. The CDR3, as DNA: TGTGCCAGCGACAGGTTTCACTCTGGAAACACCATATATTTT.